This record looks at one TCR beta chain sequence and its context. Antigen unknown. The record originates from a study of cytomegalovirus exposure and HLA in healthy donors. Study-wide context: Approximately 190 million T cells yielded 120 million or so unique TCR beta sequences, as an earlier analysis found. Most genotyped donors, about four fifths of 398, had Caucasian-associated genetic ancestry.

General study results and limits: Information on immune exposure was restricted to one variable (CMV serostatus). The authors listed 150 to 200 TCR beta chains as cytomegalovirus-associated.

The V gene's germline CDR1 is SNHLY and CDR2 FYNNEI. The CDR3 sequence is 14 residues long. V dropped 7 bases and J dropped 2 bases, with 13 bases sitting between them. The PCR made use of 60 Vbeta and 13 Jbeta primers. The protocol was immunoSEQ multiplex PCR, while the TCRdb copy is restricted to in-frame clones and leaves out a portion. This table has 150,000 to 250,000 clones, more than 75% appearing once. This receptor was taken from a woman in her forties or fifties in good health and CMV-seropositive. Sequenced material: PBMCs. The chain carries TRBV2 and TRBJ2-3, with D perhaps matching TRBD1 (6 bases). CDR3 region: CASIRDTATDTQYF. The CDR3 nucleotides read TGTGCCAGCATAAGGGACACCGCCACAGATACGCAGTATTTT.